This TCR beta chain was identified in a study of shared clonotypes between healthy human individuals. Libraries were prepared by immunoSEQ multiplex PCR; TCRdb keeps only in-frame clonotypes and omits some of them. The sample has millions of clones; 95% are singletons. Every donor, a Caucasian adult, lived in Nashville, Tennessee. Naive CD4+ cells were CD45RA-selected; the remaining cells were memory. CDR1 is SGHNT, CDR2 YENEEA, per germline. Trimming took 4 bases from V and 0 from J, leaving 15 bases between them. The CDR3 extends over 17 amino acids. V gene TRBV11-3 combines with J gene TRBJ2-2, with D possibly TRBD2 on 5 matching bases. Sequencing input: naive CD4+ T cells sorted from blood. Subset of the sample: CD45RA+ positively selected. The source is a man between 18 and 29 years old in good health. The CDR3: CASSYAGWGANTGELFF. The DNA of the CDR3 is TGTGCCAGCAGCTACGCCGGGTGGGGAGCGAACACCGGGGAGCTGTTTTTT.